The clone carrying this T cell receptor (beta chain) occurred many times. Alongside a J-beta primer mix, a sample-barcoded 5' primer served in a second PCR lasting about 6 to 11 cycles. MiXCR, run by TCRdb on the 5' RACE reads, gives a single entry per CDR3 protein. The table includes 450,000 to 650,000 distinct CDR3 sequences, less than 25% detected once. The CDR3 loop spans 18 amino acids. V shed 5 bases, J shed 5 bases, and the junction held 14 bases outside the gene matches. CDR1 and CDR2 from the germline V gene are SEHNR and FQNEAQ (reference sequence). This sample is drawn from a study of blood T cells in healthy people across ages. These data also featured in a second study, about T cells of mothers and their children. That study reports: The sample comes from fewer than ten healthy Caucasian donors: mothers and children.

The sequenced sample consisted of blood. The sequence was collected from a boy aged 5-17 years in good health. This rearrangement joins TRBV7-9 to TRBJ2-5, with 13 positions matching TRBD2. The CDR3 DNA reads TGTGCCAGCAGCGTGGGACTAGCGGGAAACAAGCACAAGGAGACCCAGTACTTC. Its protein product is CASSVGLAGNKHKETQYF.